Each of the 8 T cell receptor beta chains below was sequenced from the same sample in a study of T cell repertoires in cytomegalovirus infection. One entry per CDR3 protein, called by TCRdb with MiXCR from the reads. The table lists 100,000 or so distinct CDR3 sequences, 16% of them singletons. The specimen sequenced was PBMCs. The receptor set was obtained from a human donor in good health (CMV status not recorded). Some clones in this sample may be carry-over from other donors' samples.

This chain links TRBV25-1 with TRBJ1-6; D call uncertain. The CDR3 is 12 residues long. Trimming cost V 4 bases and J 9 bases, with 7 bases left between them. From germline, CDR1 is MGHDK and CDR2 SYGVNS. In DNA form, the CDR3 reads TGTGCCAGCAGTGCCTGGGGTTCACCCCTCCACTTT. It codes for CASSAWGSPLHF.

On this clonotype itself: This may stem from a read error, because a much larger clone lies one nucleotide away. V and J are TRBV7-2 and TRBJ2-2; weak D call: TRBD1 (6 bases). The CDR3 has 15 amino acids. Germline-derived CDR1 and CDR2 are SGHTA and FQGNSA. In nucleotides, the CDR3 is TGTGCCAGCAGATTCAGGGGTGGGAACACCGGGGATCTGTTTTTT. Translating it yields CASRFRGGNTGDLFF. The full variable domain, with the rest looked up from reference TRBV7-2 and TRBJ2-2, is GAGVSQSPSNKVTEKGKDVELRCDPISGHTALYWYRQSLGQGLEFLIYFQGNSAPDKSGLPSDRFSAERTGGSVSTLTIQRTQQEDSAVYLCASRFRGGNTGDLFFGEGSRLTVL.

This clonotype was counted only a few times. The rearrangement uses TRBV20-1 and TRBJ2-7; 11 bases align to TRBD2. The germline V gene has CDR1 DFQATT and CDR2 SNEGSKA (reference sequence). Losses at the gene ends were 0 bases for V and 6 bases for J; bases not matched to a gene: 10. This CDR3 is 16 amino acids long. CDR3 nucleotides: TGCAGTGCTAGAGATCTACTAGCGGGGGCCGGAGGCGAGCAGTACTTC. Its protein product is CSARDLLAGAGGEQYF.

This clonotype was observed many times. Here the CDR3 reads CASSLVLTDTQYF. In nucleotides, the CDR3 is TGTGCCAGCAGCTTAGTCTTAACAGATACGCAGTATTTT. The chain links TRBV7-2 to TRBJ2-3; unclear D gene. The CDR3 is made up of 13 amino acids. V was pared by 1 base and J by 3 bases, with 5 bases between. The germline V gene encodes CDR1 SGHTA and CDR2 FQGNSA.

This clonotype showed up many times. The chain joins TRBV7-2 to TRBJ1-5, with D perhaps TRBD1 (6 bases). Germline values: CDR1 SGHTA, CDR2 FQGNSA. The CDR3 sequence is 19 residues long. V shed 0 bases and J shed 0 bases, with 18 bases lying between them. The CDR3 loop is CASSLARMEGGYSNQPQHF. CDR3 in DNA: TGTGCCAGCAGCTTAGCGAGGATGGAGGGGGGATATAGCAATCAGCCCCAGCATTTT.

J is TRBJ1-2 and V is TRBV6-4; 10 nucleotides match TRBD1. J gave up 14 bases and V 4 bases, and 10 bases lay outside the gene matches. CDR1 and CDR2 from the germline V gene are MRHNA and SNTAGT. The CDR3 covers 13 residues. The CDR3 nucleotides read TGTGCCAGCAGTGTGGACAGGGGGACTATCTTTACCTTC. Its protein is CASSVDRGTIFTF.

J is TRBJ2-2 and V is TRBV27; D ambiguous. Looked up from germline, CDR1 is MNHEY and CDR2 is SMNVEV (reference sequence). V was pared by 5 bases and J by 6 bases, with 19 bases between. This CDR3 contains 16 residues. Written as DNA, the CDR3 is TGTGCCAGCAGTGCCTACAGAGCCCAGGACGCCGGGGAGCTGTTTTTT. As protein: CASSAYRAQDAGELFF.

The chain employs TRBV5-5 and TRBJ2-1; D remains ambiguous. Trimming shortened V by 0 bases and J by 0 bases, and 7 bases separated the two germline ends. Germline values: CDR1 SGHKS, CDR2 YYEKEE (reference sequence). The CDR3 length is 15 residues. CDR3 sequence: CASSLEVHSYNEQFF. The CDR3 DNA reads TGTGCCAGCAGCTTGGAGGTTCACTCCTACAATGAGCAGTTCTTC.